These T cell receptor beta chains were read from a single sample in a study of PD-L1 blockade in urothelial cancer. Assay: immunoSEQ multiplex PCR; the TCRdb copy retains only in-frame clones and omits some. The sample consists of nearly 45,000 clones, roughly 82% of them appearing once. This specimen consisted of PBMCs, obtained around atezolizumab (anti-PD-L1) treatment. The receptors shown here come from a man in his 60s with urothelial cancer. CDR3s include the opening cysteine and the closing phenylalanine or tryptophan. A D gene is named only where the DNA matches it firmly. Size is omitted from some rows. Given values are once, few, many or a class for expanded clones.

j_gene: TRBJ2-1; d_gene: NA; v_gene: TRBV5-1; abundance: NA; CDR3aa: CASSLVGQGRSYNEQFF; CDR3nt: TGCGCCAGCAGCTTGGTGGGCCAGGGGCGCTCCTACAATGAGCAGTTCTTC
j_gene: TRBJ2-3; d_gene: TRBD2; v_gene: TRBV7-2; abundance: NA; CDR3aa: CASSFFVTSGGPDTQYF; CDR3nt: TGTGCCAGCAGCTTTTTCGTGACTAGCGGGGGGCCAGATACGCAGTATTTT
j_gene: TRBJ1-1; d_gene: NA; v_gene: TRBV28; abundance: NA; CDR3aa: CASSAGGWNTEAFF; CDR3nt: TGTGCCAGCAGCGCGGGGGGCTGGAACACTGAAGCTTTCTTT
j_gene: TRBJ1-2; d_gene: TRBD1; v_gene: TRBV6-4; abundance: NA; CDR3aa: CASSDKTRTGFLNGYTF; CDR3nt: TGTGCCAGCAGTGACAAGACGCGGACAGGGTTTTTGAATGGCTACACCTTC
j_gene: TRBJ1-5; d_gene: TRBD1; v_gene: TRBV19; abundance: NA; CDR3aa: CASDTGGGGQPQHF; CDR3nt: TGTGCCAGTGACACAGGGGGCGGGGGTCAGCCCCAGCATTTT
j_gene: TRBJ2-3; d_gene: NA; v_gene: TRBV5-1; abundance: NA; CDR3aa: CASSLGLVDTQYF; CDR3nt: TGCGCCAGCAGCTTGGGACTGGTAGATACGCAGTATTTT
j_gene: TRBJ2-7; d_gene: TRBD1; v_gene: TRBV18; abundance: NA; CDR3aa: CASSDGQAVRYEQYF; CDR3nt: TGTGCCAGCTCCGACGGACAGGCCGTTAGGTACGAGCAGTACTTC
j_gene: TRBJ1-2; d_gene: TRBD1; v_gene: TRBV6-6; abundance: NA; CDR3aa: CASRPRGDSYYGYTF; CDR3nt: TGTGCCAGCAGGCCACGCGGGGACAGCTACTATGGCTACACCTTC
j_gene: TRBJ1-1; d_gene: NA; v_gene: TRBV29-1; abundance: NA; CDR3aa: CSATRGETEAFF; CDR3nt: TGCAGCGCCACCCGAGGCGAGACTGAAGCTTTCTTT
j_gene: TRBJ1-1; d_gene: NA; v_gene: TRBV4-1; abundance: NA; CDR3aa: CASSQDRGMSAFF; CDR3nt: TGCGCCAGCAGCCAAGATCGGGGGATGTCGGCTTTCTTT
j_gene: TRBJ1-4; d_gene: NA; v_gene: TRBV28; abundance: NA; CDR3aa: CASSFYNEKLFF; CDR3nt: TGTGCCAGCAGTTTCTATAATGAAAAACTGTTTTTT
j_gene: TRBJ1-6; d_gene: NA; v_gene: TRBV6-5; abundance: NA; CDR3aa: CASKLSYNSPLHF; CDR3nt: TGTGCCAGCAAACTCTCCTATAATTCACCCCTCCACTTT
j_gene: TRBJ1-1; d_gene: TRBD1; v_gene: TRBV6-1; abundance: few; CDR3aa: CASSENIRGRAFF; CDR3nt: TGTGCCAGCAGTGAAAATATAAGGGGGCGAGCTTTCTTT
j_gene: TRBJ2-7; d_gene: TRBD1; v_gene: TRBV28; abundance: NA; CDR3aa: CASRSDRGLYEQYF; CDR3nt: TGTGCCAGCAGATCGGACAGGGGCCTATACGAGCAGTACTTC
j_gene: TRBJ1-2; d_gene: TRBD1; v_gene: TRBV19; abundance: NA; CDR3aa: CASRSGGFGYTF; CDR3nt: TGTGCCAGTAGATCAGGGGGCTTTGGCTACACCTTC
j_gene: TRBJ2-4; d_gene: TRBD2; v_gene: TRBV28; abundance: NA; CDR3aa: CASTDYGGLAGGQGKNIQYF; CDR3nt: TGTGCCAGCACTGACTACGGAGGCCTAGCGGGGGGGCAGGGCAAAAACATTCAGTACTTC
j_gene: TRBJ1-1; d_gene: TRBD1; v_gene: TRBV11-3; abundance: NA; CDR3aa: CASSYPQGANLRAFF; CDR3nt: TGTGCCAGCAGCTACCCTCAGGGGGCGAACTTGCGAGCTTTCTTT
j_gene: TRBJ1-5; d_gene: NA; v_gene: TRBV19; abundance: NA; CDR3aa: CASSIGSQPQHF; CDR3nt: TGTGCCAGTAGTATAGGGAGTCAGCCCCAGCATTTT
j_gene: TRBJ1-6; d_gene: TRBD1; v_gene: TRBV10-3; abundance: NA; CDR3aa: CAISGPTGTNSPLHF; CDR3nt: TGTGCCATCAGTGGGCCGACAGGGACTAATTCACCCCTCCACTTT
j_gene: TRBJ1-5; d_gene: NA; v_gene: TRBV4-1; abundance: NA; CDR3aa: CASSQEVTINQPQHF; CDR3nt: TGCGCCAGCAGCCAAGAAGTCACAATAAATCAGCCCCAGCATTTT
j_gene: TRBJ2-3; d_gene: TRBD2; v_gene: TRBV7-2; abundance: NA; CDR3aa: CASRNRLAGVSDTQYF; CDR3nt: TGTGCCAGCAGAAACCGTCTAGCGGGAGTTTCTGATACGCAGTATTTT
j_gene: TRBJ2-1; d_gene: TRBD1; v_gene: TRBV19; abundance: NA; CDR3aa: CASSRGQGPNEQFF; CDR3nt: TGTGCCAGTAGTCGGGGACAGGGTCCAAATGAGCAGTTCTTC
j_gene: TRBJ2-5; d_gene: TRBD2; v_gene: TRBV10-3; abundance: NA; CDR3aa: CAISLAGGETQYF; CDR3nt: TGTGCCATCAGTCTAGCGGGGGGAGAGACCCAGTACTTC
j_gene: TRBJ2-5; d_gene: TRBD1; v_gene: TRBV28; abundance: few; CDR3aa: CASRQGKWETQYF; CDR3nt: TGTGCCAGCAGACAGGGGAAATGGGAGACCCAGTACTTC
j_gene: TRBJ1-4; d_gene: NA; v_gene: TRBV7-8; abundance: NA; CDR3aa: CASSFFGTTNEKLFF; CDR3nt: TGTGCCAGCAGCTTTTTCGGGACAACTAATGAAAAACTGTTTTTT
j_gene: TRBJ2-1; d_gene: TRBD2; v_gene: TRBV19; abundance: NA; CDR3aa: CASSMPGTSGRAVRNEQFF; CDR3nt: TGTGCCAGTAGTATGCCGGGGACTAGCGGGAGGGCCGTAAGGAATGAGCAGTTCTTC
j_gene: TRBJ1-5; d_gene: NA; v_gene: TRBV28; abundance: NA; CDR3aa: CASSLQGESNQPQHF; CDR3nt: TGTGCCAGCAGTTTACAGGGTGAGAGCAATCAGCCCCAGCATTTT
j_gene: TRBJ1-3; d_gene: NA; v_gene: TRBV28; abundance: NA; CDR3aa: CASSGTDLRSGNTIYF; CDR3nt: TGTGCCAGCAGTGGTACAGATCTCCGCTCTGGAAACACCATATATTTT
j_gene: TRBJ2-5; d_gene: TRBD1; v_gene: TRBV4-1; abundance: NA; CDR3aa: CASSQVGDRGRETQYF; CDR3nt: TGCGCCAGCAGCCAAGTAGGAGACAGGGGCAGGGAGACCCAGTACTTC
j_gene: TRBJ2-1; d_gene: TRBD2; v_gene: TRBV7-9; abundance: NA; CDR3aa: CASSSILGTSVTDEQFF; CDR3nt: TGTGCCAGCAGCTCTATACTTGGGACTAGCGTCACCGATGAGCAGTTCTTC
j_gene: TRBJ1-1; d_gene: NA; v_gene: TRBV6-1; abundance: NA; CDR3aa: CASSEAQEVTEAFF; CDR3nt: TGTGCCAGCAGTGAAGCGCAGGAGGTCACTGAAGCTTTCTTT
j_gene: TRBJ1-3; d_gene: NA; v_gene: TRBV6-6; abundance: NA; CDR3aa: CASSLSGVENTIYF; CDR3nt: TGTGCCAGCAGCCTCTCAGGGGTCGAAAACACCATATATTTT
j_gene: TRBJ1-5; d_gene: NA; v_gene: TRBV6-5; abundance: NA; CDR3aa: CASSREIQPQHF; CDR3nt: TGTGCCAGCAGTAGGGAGATCCAGCCCCAGCATTTT
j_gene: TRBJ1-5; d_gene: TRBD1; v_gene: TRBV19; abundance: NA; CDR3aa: CASTTSGGAGQPQHF; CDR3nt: TGTGCCAGTACCACATCAGGGGGCGCTGGTCAGCCCCAGCATTTT
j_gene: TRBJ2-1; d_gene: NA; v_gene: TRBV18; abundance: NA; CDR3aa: CASSPAGNEQFF; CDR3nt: TGTGCCAGCTCACCGGCCGGGAATGAGCAGTTCTTC
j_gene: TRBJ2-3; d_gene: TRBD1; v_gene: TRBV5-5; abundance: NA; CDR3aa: CASSLRGLSTDTQYF; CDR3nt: TGTGCCAGCAGCCTCAGGGGGCTTAGCACAGATACGCAGTATTTT
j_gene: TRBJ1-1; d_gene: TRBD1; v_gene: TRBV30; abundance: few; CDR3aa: CAWSPPGGPRIAFF; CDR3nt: TGTGCCTGGAGTCCTCCAGGGGGGCCAAGGATAGCTTTCTTT
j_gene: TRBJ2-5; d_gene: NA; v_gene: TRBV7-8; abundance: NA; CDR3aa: CASSLGRSQETQYF; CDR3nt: TGTGCCAGCAGCTTAGGCAGGTCTCAAGAGACCCAGTACTTC
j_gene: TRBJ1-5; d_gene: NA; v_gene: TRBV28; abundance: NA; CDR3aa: CASRTPGLMAGYPQHF; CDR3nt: TGTGCCAGCAGGACGCCGGGACTCATGGCGGGTTATCCCCAGCATTTT